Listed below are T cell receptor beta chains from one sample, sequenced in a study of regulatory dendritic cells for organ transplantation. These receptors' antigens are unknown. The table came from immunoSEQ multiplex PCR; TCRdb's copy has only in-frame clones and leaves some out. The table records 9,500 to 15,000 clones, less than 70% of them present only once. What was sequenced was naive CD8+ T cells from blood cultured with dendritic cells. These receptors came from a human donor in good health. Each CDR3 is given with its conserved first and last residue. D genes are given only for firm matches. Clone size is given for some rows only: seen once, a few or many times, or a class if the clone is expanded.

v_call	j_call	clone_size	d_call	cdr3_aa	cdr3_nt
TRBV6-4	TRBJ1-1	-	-	CASSDGTNTEAFF	TGTGCCAGCAGTGACGGCACGAACACTGAAGCTTTCTTT
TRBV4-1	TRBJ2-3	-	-	CASSQDRGTDTQYF	TGCGCCAGCAGCCAAGACCGGGGCACAGATACGCAGTATTTT
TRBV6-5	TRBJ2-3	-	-	CASSYGQGGDTQYF	TGTGCCAGCAGTTACGGCCAGGGGGGAGATACGCAGTATTTT
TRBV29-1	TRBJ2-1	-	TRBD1	CSVPGQGSYNEQFF	TGCAGCGTCCCCGGACAGGGCTCCTACAATGAGCAGTTCTTC
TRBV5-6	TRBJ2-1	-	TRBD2	CASSLTSGVHNEQFF	TGTGCCAGCAGCTTGACTAGCGGGGTCCACAATGAGCAGTTCTTC
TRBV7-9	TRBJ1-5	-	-	CASSHPTEGGNQPQHF	TGTGCCAGCAGCCACCCGACAGAAGGCGGCAATCAGCCCCAGCATTTT
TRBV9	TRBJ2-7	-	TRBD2	CASSPVALAAYEQYF	TGTGCCAGCAGCCCAGTGGCGCTAGCGGCCTACGAGCAGTACTTC
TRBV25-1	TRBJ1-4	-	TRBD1	CASSEEARQGTTNEKLFF	TGTGCCAGCAGTGAGGAGGCGAGACAGGGGACAACTAATGAAAAACTGTTTTTT
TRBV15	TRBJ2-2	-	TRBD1	CAIARDRGVDTGELFF	TGTGCCATCGCGCGGGACAGGGGTGTCGACACCGGGGAGCTGTTTTTT
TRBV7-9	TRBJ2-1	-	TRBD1	CASSHGDRGFYNEQFF	TGTGCCAGCAGCCACGGGGACAGGGGGTTTTACAATGAGCAGTTCTTC
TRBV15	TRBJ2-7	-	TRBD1	CATSRGLGQDRVYEQYF	TGTGCCACCAGCAGAGGTTTGGGACAGGACAGGGTGTACGAGCAGTACTTC
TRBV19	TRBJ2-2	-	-	CASSPEGSYTGELFF	TGTGCCAGTAGCCCCGAGGGCAGCTACACCGGGGAGCTGTTTTTT
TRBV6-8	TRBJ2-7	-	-	CASSYPGHQRYEQYF	TGTGCCAGCAGTTACCCGGGACACCAGAGATACGAGCAGTACTTC
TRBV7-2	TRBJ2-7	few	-	CASSLLQGPYEQYF	TGTGCCAGCAGCCTTCTGCAGGGGCCCTACGAGCAGTACTTC
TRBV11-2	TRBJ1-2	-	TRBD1	CASSFPGGNYGYTF	TGTGCCAGCAGCTTTCCAGGGGGTAACTATGGCTACACCTTC
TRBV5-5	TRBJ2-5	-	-	CASSQGPTEVVETQYF	TGTGCCAGCAGCCAAGGCCCGACAGAAGTGGTAGAGACCCAGTACTTC
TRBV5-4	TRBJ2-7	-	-	CASVFDETGLSDEQYF	TGTGCCAGCGTCTTCGATGAAACGGGACTCTCAGACGAGCAGTACTTC
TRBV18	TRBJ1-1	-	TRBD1	CASSPGGQGGTEAFF	TGTGCCAGCTCACCGGGCGGACAGGGGGGCACTGAAGCTTTCTTT
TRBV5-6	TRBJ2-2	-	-	CASLIQAATGELFF	TGTGCCAGCCTTATCCAAGCGGCAACCGGGGAGCTGTTTTTT
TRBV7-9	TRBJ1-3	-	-	CASSPDSGVSGGTIYF	TGTGCCAGCAGCCCGGACAGTGGAGTCTCTGGAGGCACCATATATTTT
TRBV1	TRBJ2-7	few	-	CTSSFGTVYEQYF	TGCACCAGCAGCTTCGGGACAGTCTACGAGCAGTACTTC
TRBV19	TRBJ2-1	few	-	CASSIMGASYNEQFF	TGTGCCAGTAGTATAATGGGGGCAAGTTACAATGAGCAGTTCTTC
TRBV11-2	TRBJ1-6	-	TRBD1	CASSLVGTVPSPLHF	TGTGCCAGCAGCTTAGTCGGGACAGTTCCATCACCCCTCCACTTT
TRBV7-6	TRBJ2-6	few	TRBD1	CASGQGASGANVLTF	TGTGCCAGCGGACAGGGGGCCTCTGGGGCCAACGTCCTGACTTTC
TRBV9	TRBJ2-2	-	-	CASSVSGTLNTGELFF	TGTGCCAGCAGCGTGTCCGGGACACTGAACACCGGGGAGCTGTTTTTT
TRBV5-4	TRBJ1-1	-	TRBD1	CASSDRGAYTEAFF	TGTGCCAGCAGCGACAGGGGCGCGTACACTGAAGCTTTCTTT
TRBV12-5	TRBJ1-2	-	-	CASGFGTPGGGYTF	TGTGCTAGTGGCTTCGGGACACCGGGAGGGGGCTACACCTTC
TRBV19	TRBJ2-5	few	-	CASSIVDNQETQYF	TGTGCCAGTAGTATAGTTGACAACCAAGAGACCCAGTACTTC
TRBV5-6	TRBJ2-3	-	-	CASTRTTGWADTQYF	TGTGCCAGCACCCGGACCACAGGTTGGGCAGATACGCAGTATTTT
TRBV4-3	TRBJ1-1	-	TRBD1	CASSPDRGQYEAFF	TGCGCCAGCAGCCCGGACAGGGGGCAATATGAAGCTTTCTTT
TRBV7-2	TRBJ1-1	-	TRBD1	CASSPGQGNTEAFF	TGTGCCAGCAGCCCGGGACAGGGGAACACTGAAGCTTTCTTT
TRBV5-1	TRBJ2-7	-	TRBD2	CASSAGGANEQYF	TGCGCCAGCAGCGCGGGGGGGGCTAACGAGCAGTACTTC
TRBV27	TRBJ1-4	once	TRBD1	CASSLLGTGENEKLFF	TGTGCCAGCAGTTTATTGGGTACAGGGGAAAACGAAAAACTGTTTTTT
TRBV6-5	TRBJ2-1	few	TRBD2	CASSTGGANEQFF	TGTGCCAGCAGTACCGGGGGGGCAAATGAGCAGTTCTTC
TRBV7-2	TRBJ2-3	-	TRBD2	CASSYRLAGGPEDTQYF	TGTGCCAGCAGCTACCGACTAGCGGGGGGGCCGGAAGATACGCAGTATTTT
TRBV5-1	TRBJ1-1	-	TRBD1	CASSFSGTATGSMGEKAFF	TGCGCCAGCAGCTTTAGTGGGACAGCCACCGGCTCGATGGGAGAAAAAGCTTTCTTT
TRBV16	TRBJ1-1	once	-	CASSQSLGNEAFF	TGTGCCAGCAGCCAATCGCTAGGAAATGAAGCTTTCTTT
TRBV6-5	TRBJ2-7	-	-	CASSYSTGREQYF	TGTGCCAGCAGTTACTCAACAGGGCGTGAGCAGTACTTC
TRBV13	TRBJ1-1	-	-	CASSLDGNENTEAFF	TGTGCCAGCAGCTTAGACGGTAATGAGAACACTGAAGCTTTCTTT
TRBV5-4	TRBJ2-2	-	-	CASSLLGGNTGELFF	TGTGCCAGCAGCTTATTAGGGGGGAACACCGGGGAGCTGTTTTTT
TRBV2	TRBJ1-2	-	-	CASAGGGGGYTF	TGTGCCAGCGCCGGGGGGGGTGGAGGCTACACCTTC
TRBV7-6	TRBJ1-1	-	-	CASSSAQGMNTEAFF	TGTGCCAGCAGCTCCGCCCAGGGGATGAACACTGAAGCTTTCTTT
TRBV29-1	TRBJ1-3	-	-	CSVEDPGSNGNTIYF	TGCAGCGTTGAAGATCCAGGGTCGAATGGAAACACCATATATTTT
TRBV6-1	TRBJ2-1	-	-	CASISGLGEQFF	TGTGCCAGCATCTCCGGACTCGGGGAGCAGTTCTTC
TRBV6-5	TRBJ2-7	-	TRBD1	CASSPRDRDYEQYF	TGTGCCAGCAGTCCCAGGGACAGGGACTACGAGCAGTACTTC
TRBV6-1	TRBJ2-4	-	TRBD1	CASELGQGLINIQYF	TGTGCCAGTGAGTTGGGACAGGGGTTGATAAACATTCAGTACTTC
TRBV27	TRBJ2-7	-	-	CASSSGQKYEQYF	TGTGCCAGCAGTTCCGGACAAAAATACGAGCAGTACTTC
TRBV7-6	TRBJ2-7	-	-	CASSLTGTHEQYF	TGTGCCAGCAGCTTAACAGGGACCCACGAGCAGTACTTC
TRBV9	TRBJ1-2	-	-	CASSVGTVGYTF	TGTGCCAGCAGCGTAGGGACAGTTGGCTACACCTTC
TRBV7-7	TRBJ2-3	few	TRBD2	CASSLAGGRTDTQYF	TGTGCTAGCAGCTTAGCGGGGGGACGCACAGATACGCAGTATTTT
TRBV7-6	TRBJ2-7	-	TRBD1	CASSLADRVEQYF	TGTGCCAGCAGCTTAGCTGACAGGGTCGAGCAGTACTTC
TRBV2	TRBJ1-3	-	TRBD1	CASILNPDRAGNTIYF	TGTGCCAGCATCCTAAACCCAGACAGGGCCGGAAACACCATATATTTT
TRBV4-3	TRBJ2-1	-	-	CASSSGLAPRSYNEQFF	TGCGCCAGCAGCTCGGGTCTAGCCCCCCGTTCCTACAATGAGCAGTTCTTC